Presented here are 2 T cell receptor beta chains from one specimen sequenced in a study of human T cells and chemical hapten exposure. Time point here: healthy volunteer bleed at 6 weeks. Total RNA extraction was carried out from unfractionated whole blood. One entry per CDR3 protein, called by TCRdb with MiXCR from the RACE reads. The sample records approximately 84,000 distinct CDR3 sequences, approximately 8.6% being singletons. The sequencing sample was made of whole blood. Receptors were obtained from a male donor in good health. Some clones in this sample may be carry-over from other donors' samples.

This chain uses TRBV13 with TRBJ2-6; tentatively, D is TRBD1 (6 bases). Trimming cost V 5 bases and J 0 bases, with 14 bases left between them. The CDR3 contains 17 residues. The germline V gene has CDR1 PRHDT and CDR2 FYEKMQ (reference sequence). CDR3 sequence (DNA): TGTGCCAGCAGCCCCTCAGGGGCCTTCTCTGGGGCCAACGTCCTGACTTTC. As protein: CASSPSGAFSGANVLTF.

This clonotype was seen many times. This chain joins TRBV10-3 and TRBJ2-1, with 7 bases identical to TRBD2. Germline CDR1 and CDR2: ENHRY and SYGVKD. The V segment lost 3 bases and the J segment 1 base; nucleotides outside the gene matches: 6. The CDR3 is made up of 16 amino acids. The CDR3 loop reads CAISEDWTRSYNEQFF. CDR3 DNA sequence: TGTGCCATCAGTGAAGATTGGACTAGGTCCTACAATGAGCAGTTCTTC.